These 13 T cell receptor beta chains share one sample of origin, sequenced in a study of shared clonotypes between healthy human individuals. The protocol was immunoSEQ multiplex PCR, while the TCRdb copy is restricted to in-frame clones and leaves out a portion. Altogether approximately 940,000 clones are present, 70% to 85% being singletons, with the ten largest covering about 1.5%. The specimen sequenced was memory CD4+ T cells sorted from blood. Subset denoted: CD45RA-negative fraction. The receptors stem from a man aged 18-30 years in good health.

This chain joins TRBV5-6 and TRBJ2-7, with a weak D call TRBD1 (6 bases). This CDR3 has 17 amino acids. V lost 1 base and J 3 bases, leaving 20 bases between the germline ends. Germline values: CDR1 SGHDT, CDR2 YYEEEE. CDR3 amino acids: CASSLLRQHEGGYEQYF. The CDR3 coding sequence is TGTGCCAGCAGCTTGTTGAGACAGCACGAAGGGGGCTACGAGCAGTACTTC.

In its sample, this clone was seen a few times. The chain is built from TRBV6-1 and TRBJ2-5, with TRBD2 matching over 7 bases. Per germline, CDR1 MNHNS and CDR2 SASEGT. Trimming took 5 bases from V and 9 from J; bases not matched to a gene: 12. The CDR3 is 14 amino acids. The CDR3 protein is CASSPRDYRTPQYF. In nucleotides, the CDR3 is TGTGCCAGCAGTCCTCGGGACTATCGAACTCCCCAGTACTTC.

This clone appeared a few times. The chain recombines TRBV9 with TRBJ2-7; TRBD2 matches 14 bases. CDR1 is SGDLS, CDR2 YYNGEE, per germline. The CDR3 has 15 amino acids. V was clipped by 4 bases and J by 6 bases; unmatched bases: 6. CDR3 DNA sequence: TGTGCCAGCAGCCCTCGGACTAGCGGGGGGCTCGAGCAGTACTTC. It translates to CASSPRTSGGLEQYF.

V gene TRBV7-9 combines with J gene TRBJ1-5; 11 nucleotides agree with TRBD1. Per germline, CDR1 SEHNR and CDR2 FQNEAQ (reference sequence). CDR3 length equals 17 residues. The V segment lost 5 bases and the J segment 3 bases; nucleotides outside the gene matches: 9. In DNA form, the CDR3 reads TGTGCCAGCAGCCCGGGGACAGGGGGGGTCGTCAATCAGCCCCAGCATTTT. Its translation: CASSPGTGGVVNQPQHF.

This clone was picked up a small number of times. This chain joins TRBV30 and TRBJ1-2; D call uncertain. V dropped 4 bases and J dropped 0 bases, with 6 bases sitting between them. The CDR3 has 12 amino acids. From germline, CDR1 is GTSNPN and CDR2 SVGIG (reference sequence). Written as DNA, the CDR3 is TGTGCCTGGACGGCTTCTAACTATGGCTACACCTTC. It codes for CAWTASNYGYTF.

V gene TRBV5-6 combines with J gene TRBJ2-2; 10 nucleotides align to TRBD2. Germline trimming cut 4 bases from V and 7 bases from J; bases unmatched to any gene: 7. Germline V gene data show CDR1 as SGHDT and CDR2 as YYEEEE. The CDR3 extends over 15 amino acids. The DNA for the CDR3 is TGTGCCAGCAGCCCGGGACTAGCGCTCTTCGGGGAGCTGTTTTTT. This gives the protein CASSPGLALFGELFF.

The sample holds many counts of this clone. The chain couples TRBV6-5 to TRBJ2-3; 7 bases line up with TRBD1. The germline CDR1 and CDR2 sequences are MNHEY and SVGAGI. This CDR3 is built from 15 residues. Trimming removed 6 bases from V and 5 bases from J; junction bases left unmatched: 11. CDR3 DNA sequence: TGTGCCAGCAGACCACAGGGGCCCTCCGGAGATACGCAGTATTTT. It is translated as CASRPQGPSGDTQYF.

This clone has more than one count but fewer than ten. The chain has TRBV2 and TRBJ2-2; no reliable D call. CDR1 and CDR2 (germline): SNHLY, FYNNEI. V was clipped by 10 bases and J by 3 bases, with 9 bases between them. This CDR3 has 12 residues. The CDR3 nucleotides are TGTGCCAACGCTCCATACACCGGGGAGCTGTTTTTT. Protein sequence: CANAPYTGELFF.

This sequence joins TRBV10-3 and TRBJ2-2; a weak D match, TRBD1 (5 bases). The germline V and J ends were trimmed by 11 bases and 0 bases, with 10 bases remaining between them. Per germline, CDR1 ENHRY and CDR2 SYGVKD. The CDR3 is 13 residues long. CDR3 region: CAALGPNTGELFF. The CDR3 DNA reads as TGTGCCGCACTGGGGCCGAACACCGGGGAGCTGTTTTTT.

V gene TRBV5-8 combines with J gene TRBJ1-1; tentative D call: TRBD1 (6 bases). V shed 3 bases and J shed 0 bases, with 21 bases lying between them. CDR3 size: 18 residues. Germline V lookup: CDR1 SGHTS, CDR2 YDEGEE. The CDR3 sequence is CASSSLTGSLPMNTEAFF. CDR3 in DNA: TGTGCCAGCAGCTCGCTGACAGGCTCATTACCCATGAACACTGAAGCTTTCTTT.

The gene calls are TRBV5-4 and TRBJ1-2, with 7 bases that match TRBD1. V gave up 1 base and J gave up 3 bases; unmatched junction bases: 0. The CDR3 is 13 residues long. CDR1 is SGHNT, CDR2 YYREEE, per germline (reference sequence). CDR3 nucleotide sequence: TGTGCCAGCAGCTTGACAGGGGACTATGGCTACACCTTC. Translating gives CASSLTGDYGYTF.

About this clone: This same CDR3 is encoded by further DNA sequences in the sample. The J gene is TRBJ1-4, the V gene TRBV7-2, with a tentative D call TRBD1 (5 bases). The CDR3 totals 13 residues. Deletions cut 3 bases from V and 5 bases from J, with 7 bases between. Looked up from germline, CDR1 is SGHTA and CDR2 is FQGNSA. The CDR3 is CASSLGRNEKLFF. The CDR3 DNA reads TGTGCCAGCAGCTTGGGACGGAATGAAAAACTGTTTTTT.

The rearrangement links TRBV7-6 to TRBJ2-7; a possible D gene is TRBD2 (6 bases). Germline V lookup: CDR1 SGHVS, CDR2 FNYEAQ. V dropped 5 bases and J dropped 7 bases, with 30 bases sitting between them. CDR3 size: 18 residues. CDR3 sequence reads: CASSLHQAQQALAGEQYF. The CDR3 region has the DNA TGTGCCAGCAGCCTCCACCAAGCCCAACAGGCCCTGGCGGGAGAGCAGTACTTC.